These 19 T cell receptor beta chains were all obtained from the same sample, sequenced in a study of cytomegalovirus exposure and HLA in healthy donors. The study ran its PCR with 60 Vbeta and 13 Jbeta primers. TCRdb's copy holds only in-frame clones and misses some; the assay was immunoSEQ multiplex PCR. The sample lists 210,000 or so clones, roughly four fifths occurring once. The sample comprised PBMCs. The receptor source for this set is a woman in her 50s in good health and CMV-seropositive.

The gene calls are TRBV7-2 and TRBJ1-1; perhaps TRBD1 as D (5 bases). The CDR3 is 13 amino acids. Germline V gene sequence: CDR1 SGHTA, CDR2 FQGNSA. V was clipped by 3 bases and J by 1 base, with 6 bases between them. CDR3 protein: CASSLGQNTEAFF. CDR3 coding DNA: TGTGCCAGCAGCTTGGGGCAGAACACTGAAGCTTTCTTT.

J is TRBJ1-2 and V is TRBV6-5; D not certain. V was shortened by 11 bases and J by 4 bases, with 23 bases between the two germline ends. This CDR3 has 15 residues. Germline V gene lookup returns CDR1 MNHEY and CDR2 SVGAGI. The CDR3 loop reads CASRREAGGIYGYTF. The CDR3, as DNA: TGTGCCTCGCGGCGAGAGGCGGGAGGAATCTATGGCTACACCTTC.

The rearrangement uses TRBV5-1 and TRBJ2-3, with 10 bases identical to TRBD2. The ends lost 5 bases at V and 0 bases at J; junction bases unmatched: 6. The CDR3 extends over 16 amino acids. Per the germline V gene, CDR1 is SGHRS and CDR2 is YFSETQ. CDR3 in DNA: TGCGCCAGCAGTCGGTTAGCGGGGGGTAGCACAGATACGCAGTATTTT. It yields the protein CASSRLAGGSTDTQYF.

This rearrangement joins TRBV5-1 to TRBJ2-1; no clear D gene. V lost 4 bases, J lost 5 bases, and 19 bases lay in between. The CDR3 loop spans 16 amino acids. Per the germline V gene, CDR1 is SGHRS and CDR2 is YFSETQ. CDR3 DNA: TGCGCCAGCAGCCCGCACTGGCTAGAACGGGACAATGAGCAGTTCTTC. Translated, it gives CASSPHWLERDNEQFF.

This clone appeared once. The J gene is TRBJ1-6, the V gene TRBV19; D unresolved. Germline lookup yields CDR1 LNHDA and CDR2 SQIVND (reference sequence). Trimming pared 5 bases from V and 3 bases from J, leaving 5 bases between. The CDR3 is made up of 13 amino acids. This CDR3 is CASSQIYNSPLHF. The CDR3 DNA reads TGTGCCAGTAGTCAGATCTATAATTCACCCCTCCACTTT.

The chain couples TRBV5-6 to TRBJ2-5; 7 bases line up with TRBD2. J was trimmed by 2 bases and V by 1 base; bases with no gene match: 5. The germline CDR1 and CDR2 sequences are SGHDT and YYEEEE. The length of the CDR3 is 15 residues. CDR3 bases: TGTGCCAGCAGCTTGTATCTGGGAGGGCAAGAGACCCAGTACTTC. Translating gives CASSLYLGGQETQYF.

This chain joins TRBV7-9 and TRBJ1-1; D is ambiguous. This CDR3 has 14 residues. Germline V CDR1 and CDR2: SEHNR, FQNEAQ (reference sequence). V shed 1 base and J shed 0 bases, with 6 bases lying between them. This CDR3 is CASSLGVMNTEAFF. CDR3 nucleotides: TGTGCCAGCAGCTTAGGCGTAATGAACACTGAAGCTTTCTTT.

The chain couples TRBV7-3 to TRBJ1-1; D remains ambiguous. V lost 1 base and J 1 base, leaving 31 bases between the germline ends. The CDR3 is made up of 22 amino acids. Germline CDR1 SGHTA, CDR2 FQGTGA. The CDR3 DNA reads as TGTGCCAGCAGCTTAATTAGAAAAAAGTCTTGGAAAAATAAAACGGGGAACACTGAAGCTTTCTTT. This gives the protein CASSLIRKKSWKNKTGNTEAFF.

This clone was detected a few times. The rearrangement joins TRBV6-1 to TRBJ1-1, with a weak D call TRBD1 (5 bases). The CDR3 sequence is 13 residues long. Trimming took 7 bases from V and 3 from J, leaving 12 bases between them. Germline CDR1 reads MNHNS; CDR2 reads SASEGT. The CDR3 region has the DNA TGTGCCAGCACGGGGCGGGAGTACACTGAAGCTTTCTTT. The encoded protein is CASTGREYTEAFF.

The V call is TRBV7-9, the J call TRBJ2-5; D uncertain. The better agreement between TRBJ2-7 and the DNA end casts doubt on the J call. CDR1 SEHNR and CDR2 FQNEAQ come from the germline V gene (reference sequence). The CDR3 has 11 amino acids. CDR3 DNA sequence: TGTGCCAGCAGCCGCGGCTACGAGCAGTACTTC. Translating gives CASSRGYEQYF.

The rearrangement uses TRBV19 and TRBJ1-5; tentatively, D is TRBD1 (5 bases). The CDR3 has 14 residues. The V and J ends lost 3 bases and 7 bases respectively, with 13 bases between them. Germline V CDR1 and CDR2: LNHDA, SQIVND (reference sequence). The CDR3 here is CASSISQGGQPQHF. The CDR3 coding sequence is TGTGCCAGTAGTATCTCCCAGGGTGGGCAGCCCCAGCATTTT.

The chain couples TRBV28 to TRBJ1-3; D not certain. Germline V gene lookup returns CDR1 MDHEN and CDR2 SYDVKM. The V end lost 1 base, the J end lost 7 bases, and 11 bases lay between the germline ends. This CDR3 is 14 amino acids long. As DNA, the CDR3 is TGTGCCAGCAGTTTATCTCACAGCGGCAACACCATATATTTT. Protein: CASSLSHSGNTIYF.

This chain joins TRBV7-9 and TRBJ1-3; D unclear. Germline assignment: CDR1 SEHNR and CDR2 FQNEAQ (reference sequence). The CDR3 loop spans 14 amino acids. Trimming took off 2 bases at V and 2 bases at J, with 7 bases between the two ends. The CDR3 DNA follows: TGTGCCAGCAGCTTATGGGCTACTGGAAACACCATATATTTT. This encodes CASSLWATGNTIYF.

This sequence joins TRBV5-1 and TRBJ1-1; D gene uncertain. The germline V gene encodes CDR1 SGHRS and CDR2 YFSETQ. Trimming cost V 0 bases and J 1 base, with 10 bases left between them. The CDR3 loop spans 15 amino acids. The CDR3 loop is CASSLATGTNTEAFF. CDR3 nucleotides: TGCGCCAGCAGCTTGGCCACGGGAACGAACACTGAAGCTTTCTTT.

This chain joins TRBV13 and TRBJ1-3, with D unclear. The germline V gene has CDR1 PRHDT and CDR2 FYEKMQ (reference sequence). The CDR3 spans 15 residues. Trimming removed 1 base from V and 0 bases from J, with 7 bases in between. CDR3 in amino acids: CASSLVAASGNTIYF. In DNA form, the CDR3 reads TGTGCCAGCAGCTTAGTCGCGGCCTCTGGAAACACCATATATTTT.

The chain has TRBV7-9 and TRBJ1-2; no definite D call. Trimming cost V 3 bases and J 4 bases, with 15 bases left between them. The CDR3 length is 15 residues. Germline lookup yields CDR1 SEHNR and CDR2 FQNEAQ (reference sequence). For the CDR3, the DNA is TGTGCCAGCAGCTTTATGCAGGATCGGGGCTATGGCTACACCTTC. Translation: CASSFMQDRGYGYTF.

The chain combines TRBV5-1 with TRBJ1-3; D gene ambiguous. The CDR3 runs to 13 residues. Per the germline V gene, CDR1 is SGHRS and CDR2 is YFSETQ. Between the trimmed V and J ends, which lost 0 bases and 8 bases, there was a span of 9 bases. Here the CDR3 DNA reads TGCGCCAGCAGCTTGGCCCTAGCGGACACCATATATTTT. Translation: CASSLALADTIYF.

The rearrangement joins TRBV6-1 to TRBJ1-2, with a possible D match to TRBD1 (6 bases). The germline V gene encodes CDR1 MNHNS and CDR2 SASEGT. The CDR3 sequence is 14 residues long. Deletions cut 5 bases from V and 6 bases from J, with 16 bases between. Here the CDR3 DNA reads TGTGCCAGCAGTCTTCACCGGCAGGGGAATGGCTACACCTTC. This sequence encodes CASSLHRQGNGYTF.

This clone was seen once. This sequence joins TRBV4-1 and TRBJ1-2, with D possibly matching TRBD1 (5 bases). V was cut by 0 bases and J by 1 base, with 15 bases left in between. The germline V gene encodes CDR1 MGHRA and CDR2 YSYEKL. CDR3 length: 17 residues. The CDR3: CASSQEYGPGVNYGYTF. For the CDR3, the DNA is TGCGCCAGCAGCCAAGAATACGGACCGGGGGTTAACTATGGCTACACCTTC.